The text below deals with one TCR beta chain. Its antigen remains unidentified. Per-base qualities were not stored, and no clone one base away is much larger. The collaborating institutions used their own protocols to collect whole blood in K2EDTA tubes. Collaborator samples were shipped for TCRbeta analysis as frozen whole blood, isolated PBMCs, or DNA extracted from either sample type. The data were taken from a study of blood T cell repertoires in COVID-19 (dated by TCRdb to about 2020). Describing the broader study: Collaborator samples came from the United States, Italy and Spain and covered acute and convalescent phases of COVID-19. The prospective study material was composed of cDNA or gDNA derived from T cells, B-cell-depleted T cells, or PBMCs. Deeply sampled blood TCRbeta repertoires from subjects exposed to, actively infected with, or recovered from COVID-19 were included in the dataset. The repertoires were made available in a free public database intended to serve as a resource for research on the immune response to SARS-CoV-2. The samples were drawn from two sources: the first 160 participants of the ongoing ImmuneRACE study, and over 1,000 subjects contributed by 6 global collaborators. The sample metadata nearly always contained a de-identified subject ID, COVID-19 status, age in years and sex. Where available, HLA class I and class II types were taken from metadata supplied by the sample provider and were not determined by assay-based typing.

TCRbeta CDR3 regions were amplified from genomic DNA using the immunoSEQ Assay, a bias-controlled multiplex PCR. On the authors' methods: Within the assay, amplification of reference gene primers was used to estimate how many nucleated cells each sample contained. To quantify the absolute abundance of each unique TCRbeta CDR3 rearrangement, sequence reads were collapsed and filtered. For each sample, productive Simpson clonality was calculated as the square root of Simpson's diversity index over productive rearrangements. The table comes from immuneACCESS by way of TCRdb, which keeps in-frame sequences with V and J called. Part of the clones is missing from these tables; in studies checked, under half for an unresolved V gene and the rest for unknown reasons. The V and J calls and the clone size are those of that table, but D and trimming were determined from the DNA. The sample records approximately 170,000 clones, 80% to 85% of which are singletons. The leading ten clones occupy approximately 2.6% of the sample.

Based on the germline V gene (reference sequence), the CDR1 and CDR2 sequences are LGHDT and YNNKEL. Trimming takes 3 bases from V and 9 bases from J, and the germline ends sit 10 bases apart. The CDR3 starts with the cysteine, ends with the phenylalanine, and has 12 residues. Just the 36-base CDR3 DNA is kept, in frame starting at base 1. Broader findings and caveats from the paper: How much clinical and demographic metadata was included differed by source and by participant, and the metadata was provided uncurated.

This TCR was recovered from a human donor with acute or convalescent COVID-19. The donor label of this sample is uncertain. Here the chain combines TRBV3-1 (or the pseudogene TRBV3-2) and TRBJ2-3; possibly the D gene is TRBD2, per 6 matching bases. Sequenced: peripheral blood. The CDR3 protein: CASSQGLGTQYF. The nucleotide sequence is given as TGTGCCAGCAGCCAGGGACTGGGCACGCAGTATTTT.